These 13 T cell receptor beta chains were all obtained from the same sample, sequenced in a study of shared clonotypes between healthy human individuals. The method was immunoSEQ multiplex PCR; TCRdb's version includes in-frame clones alone and lacks a portion of them. Seen here are roughly 2.5 million clones, around nine tenths observed once, and the top ten hold around 0.14%. Sequencing used naive CD4+ T cells sorted from blood. Subset noted: CD45RA+ positively selected. The receptors originated from a man younger than 35 in good health.

This clone appeared a few times. This CDR3 is also generated by other DNA sequences in the sample. This chain connects TRBV19 to TRBJ1-6; the D is unclear. The CDR3 runs 14 residues. CDR1 is LNHDA and CDR2 is SQIVND in the germline V gene (reference sequence). Trimming shortened V by 6 bases and J by 1 base, and 7 bases separated the two germline ends. The CDR3 protein is CASSSSSYNSPLHF. The CDR3 DNA is TGTGCCAGTAGCTCGAGTTCCTATAATTCACCCCTCCACTTT. The full variable domain, in which reference TRBV19 and TRBJ1-6 provide the parts outside the CDR3, is DGGITQSPKYLFRKEGQNVTLSCEQNLNHDAMYWYRQDPGQGLRLIYYSQIVNDFQKGDIAEGYSVSREKKESFPLTVTSAQKNPTAFYLCASSSSSYNSPLHFGNGTRLTVT.

The V and J genes are TRBV6-1 and TRBJ2-1; no clear D gene. Germline assignment: CDR1 MNHNS and CDR2 SASEGT. V was shortened by 0 bases and J by 0 bases, with 9 bases between the two germline ends. The CDR3 extends over 16 amino acids. The CDR3 here is CASSEALGFSYNEQFF. The CDR3 DNA reads TGTGCCAGCAGTGAAGCGCTAGGGTTCTCCTACAATGAGCAGTTCTTC.

The genes are TRBV11-2 and TRBJ2-2; TRBD1 agrees at 9 bases. V dropped 6 bases and J dropped 4; count of bases not matched to a gene: 3. Per the germline V gene, CDR1 is SGHAT and CDR2 is FQNNGV. This CDR3 comprises 14 residues. CDR3 loop: CASRYRGRTGELFF. Here the CDR3 DNA reads TGTGCCAGCAGGTACAGGGGGCGCACCGGGGAGCTGTTTTTT. The full variable domain, in which reference TRBV11-2 and TRBJ2-2 provide the parts outside the CDR3, is EAGVAQSPRYKIIEKRQSVAFWCNPISGHATLYWYQQILGQGPKLLIQFQNNGVVDDSQLPKDRFSAERLKGVDSTLKIQPAKLEDSAVYLCASRYRGRTGELFFGEGSRLTVL.

This chain links TRBV30 with TRBJ2-3; D gene uncertain. The CDR3 is made up of 14 amino acids. Trimming left V 0 bases short and J 5 bases short, with 12 bases between. Germline assignment: CDR1 GTSNPN and CDR2 SVGIG (reference sequence). The CDR3 sequence is CAWSVKEKGDTQYF. DNA for the CDR3: TGTGCCTGGAGTGTAAAGGAGAAGGGAGATACGCAGTATTTT.

This chain links TRBV5-5 with TRBJ2-1, with 7 bases identical to TRBD1. In germline, CDR1 is SGHKS, CDR2 YYEKEE (reference sequence). Losses at the gene ends were 4 bases for V and 5 bases for J; bases not matched to a gene: 6. The CDR3 runs to 14 residues. The CDR3 spells CASSLTGTDNEQFF. In DNA form, the CDR3 reads TGTGCCAGCAGCCTGACCGGGACAGACAATGAGCAGTTCTTC.

This rearrangement joins TRBV7-9 to TRBJ2-1; D perhaps matches TRBD1 (6 bases). The CDR3 spans 16 residues. From germline, CDR1 is SEHNR and CDR2 FQNEAQ (reference sequence). The V end lost 5 bases, the J end lost 8 bases, and 22 bases lay between the germline ends. CDR3 DNA sequence: TGTGCCAGCAGCCTACTGATAATAGGGGGTAACGATGAGCAGTTCTTC. Translation gives CASSLLIIGGNDEQFF.

This clone is a singleton in its sample. V is TRBV5-1 and J is TRBJ2-2; D is undetermined. Germline V CDR1 and CDR2: SGHRS, YFSETQ. With 0 bases removed from V and 4 bases from J, the gap between germline ends came to 7 bases. This CDR3 spans 14 amino acids. CDR3 residues: CASSLVPPTGELFF. The DNA for the CDR3 is TGCGCCAGCAGCTTGGTCCCTCCCACCGGGGAGCTGTTTTTT.

V gene TRBV11-2 combines with J gene TRBJ2-3, with TRBD1 matching 7 bases. The CDR3 is 15 residues long. V lost 5 bases to trimming and J lost 2 bases; unmatched junction nucleotides: 7. Germline V gene sequence: CDR1 SGHAT, CDR2 FQNNGV. The DNA of the CDR3 is TGTGCCAGCAGCCAGGACAGGTACGACACAGATACGCAGTATTTT. As protein: CASSQDRYDTDTQYF.

The chain employs TRBV27 and TRBJ2-7; perhaps D is TRBD1 or TRBD2 (7 bases each). V was trimmed by 0 bases and J by 3 bases, leaving 18 bases between them. The CDR3 contains 17 residues. The germline V gene encodes CDR1 MNHEY and CDR2 SMNVEV (reference sequence). The CDR3 bases are TGTGCCAGCAGTTTATCGCGAAGACAGGGAGGGATCTACGAGCAGTACTTC. Its translation: CASSLSRRQGGIYEQYF.

The chain couples TRBV27 to TRBJ2-5, with 8 bases matching TRBD2. The CDR3 runs 16 residues. Germline CDR1 MNHEY, CDR2 SMNVEV (reference sequence). V lost 5 bases and J lost 7; bases outside the gene matches: 15. For the CDR3, the DNA is TGTGCCAGCAGTCCCGCTAGCGGGCGGGTCGTAGGGACCCAGTACTTC. Protein: CASSPASGRVVGTQYF.

V gene TRBV11-2 combines with J gene TRBJ2-2; tentative D call: TRBD2 (6 bases). This CDR3 spans 15 amino acids. V was shortened by 0 bases and J by 5 bases, with 10 bases between the two germline ends. Germline V gene data show CDR1 as SGHAT and CDR2 as FQNNGV. The CDR3 nucleotides read TGTGCCAGCAGCTTAGATTTGGGGGGAACCGGGGAGCTGTTTTTT. Translated, it gives CASSLDLGGTGELFF.

The rearrangement uses TRBV19 and TRBJ2-7; 11 positions agree with TRBD2. J was trimmed by 2 bases and V by 5 bases; bases with no gene match: 8. CDR3 length equals 16 residues. The germline V gene encodes CDR1 LNHDA and CDR2 SQIVND (reference sequence). This CDR3 reads CASSPPGTSGTYEQYF. CDR3 DNA sequence: TGTGCCAGTAGTCCGCCCGGGACTAGCGGTACCTACGAGCAGTACTTC.

The rearrangement uses TRBV19 and TRBJ2-2; D is perhaps TRBD2 (6 bases). The germline CDR1 and CDR2 sequences are LNHDA and SQIVND (reference sequence). V shed 8 bases and J shed 6 bases, with 19 bases lying between them. CDR3 length: 15 residues. The DNA of the CDR3 is TGTGCCAGTGACCGACTAGGAGGGGCGCCCGGGGAGCTGTTTTTT. Protein: CASDRLGGAPGELFF.